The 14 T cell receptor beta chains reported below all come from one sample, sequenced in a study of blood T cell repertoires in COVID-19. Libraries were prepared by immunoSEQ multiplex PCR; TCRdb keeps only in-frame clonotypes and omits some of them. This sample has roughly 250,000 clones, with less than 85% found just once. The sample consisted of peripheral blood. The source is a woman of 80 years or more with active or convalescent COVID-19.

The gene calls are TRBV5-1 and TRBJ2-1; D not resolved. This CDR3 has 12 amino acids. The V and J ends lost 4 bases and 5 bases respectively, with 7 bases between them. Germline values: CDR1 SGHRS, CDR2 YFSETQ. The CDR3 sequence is CASSEVNNEQFF. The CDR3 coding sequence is TGCGCCAGCAGCGAGGTCAACAATGAGCAGTTCTTC.

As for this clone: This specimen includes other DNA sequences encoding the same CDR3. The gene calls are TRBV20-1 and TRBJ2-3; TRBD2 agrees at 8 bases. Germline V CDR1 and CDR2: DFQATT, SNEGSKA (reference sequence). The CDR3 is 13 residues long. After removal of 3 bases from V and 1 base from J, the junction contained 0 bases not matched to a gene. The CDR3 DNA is TGCAGTGCTAGTAGCGGGGGCACAGATACGCAGTATTTT. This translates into CSASSGGTDTQYF.

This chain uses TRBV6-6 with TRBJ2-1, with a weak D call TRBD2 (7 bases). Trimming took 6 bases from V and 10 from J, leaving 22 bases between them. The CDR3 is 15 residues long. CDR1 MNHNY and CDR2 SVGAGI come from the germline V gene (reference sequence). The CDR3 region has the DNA TGTGCCAGCAGACAGGGAGGCGGGAGAACACGAGAGCAGTTCTTC. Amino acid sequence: CASRQGGGRTREQFF.

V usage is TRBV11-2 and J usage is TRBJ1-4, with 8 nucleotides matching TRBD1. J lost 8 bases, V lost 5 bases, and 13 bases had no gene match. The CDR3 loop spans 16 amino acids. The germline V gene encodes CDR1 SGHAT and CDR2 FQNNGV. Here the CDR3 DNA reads TGTGCCAGCAGCACACGGACAGGGCGTGTTTACGAAAAACTGTTTTTT. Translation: CASSTRTGRVYEKLFF.

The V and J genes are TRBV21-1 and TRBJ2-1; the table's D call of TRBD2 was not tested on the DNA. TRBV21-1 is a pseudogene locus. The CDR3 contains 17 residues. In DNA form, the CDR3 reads TGTGCCAGCAGCTCCCAGTGGCGCGGGAGCTCCTACAATGAGCAGTTCTTC. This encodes CASSSQWRGSSYNEQFF.

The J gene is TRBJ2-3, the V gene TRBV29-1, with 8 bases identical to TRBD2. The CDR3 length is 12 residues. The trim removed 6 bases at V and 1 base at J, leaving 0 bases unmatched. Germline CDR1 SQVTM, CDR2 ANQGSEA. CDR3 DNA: TGCAGCGTGCGGGGGGGCACAGATACGCAGTATTTT. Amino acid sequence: CSVRGGTDTQYF.

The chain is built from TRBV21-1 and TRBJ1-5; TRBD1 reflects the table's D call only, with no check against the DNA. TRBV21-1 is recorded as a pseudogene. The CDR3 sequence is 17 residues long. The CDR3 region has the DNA TGTGCCAGCAGCAAAGGCAGGGGGCACGTCCGGGATCAGCCCCAGCATTTT. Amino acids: CASSKGRGHVRDQPQHF.

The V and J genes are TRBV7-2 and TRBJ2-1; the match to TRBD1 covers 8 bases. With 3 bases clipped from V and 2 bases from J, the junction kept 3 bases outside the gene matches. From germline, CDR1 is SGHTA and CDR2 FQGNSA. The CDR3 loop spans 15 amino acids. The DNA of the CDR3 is TGTGCCAGCAGCTTCGACAGGGGAACCTACAATGAGCAGTTCTTC. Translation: CASSFDRGTYNEQFF.

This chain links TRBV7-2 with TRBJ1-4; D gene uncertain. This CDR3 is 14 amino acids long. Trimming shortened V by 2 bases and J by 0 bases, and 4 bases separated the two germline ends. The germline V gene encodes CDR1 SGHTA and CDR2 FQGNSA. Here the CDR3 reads CASSLIATNEKLFF. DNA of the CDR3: TGTGCCAGCAGCTTAATCGCAACTAATGAAAAACTGTTTTTT.

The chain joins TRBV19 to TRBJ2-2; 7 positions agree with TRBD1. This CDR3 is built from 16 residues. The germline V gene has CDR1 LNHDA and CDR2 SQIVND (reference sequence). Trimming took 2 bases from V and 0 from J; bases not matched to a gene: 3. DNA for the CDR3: TGTGCCAGTAGTATAATGGGGACAGCGAACACCGGGGAGCTGTTTTTT. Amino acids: CASSIMGTANTGELFF.

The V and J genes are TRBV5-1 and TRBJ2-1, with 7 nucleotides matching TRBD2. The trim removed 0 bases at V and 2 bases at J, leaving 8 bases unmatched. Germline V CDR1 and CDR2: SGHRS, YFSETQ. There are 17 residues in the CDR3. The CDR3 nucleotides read TGCGCCAGCAGCTTGGAGGGAGGGCCATTCGCCTACAATGAGCAGTTCTTC. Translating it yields CASSLEGGPFAYNEQFF.

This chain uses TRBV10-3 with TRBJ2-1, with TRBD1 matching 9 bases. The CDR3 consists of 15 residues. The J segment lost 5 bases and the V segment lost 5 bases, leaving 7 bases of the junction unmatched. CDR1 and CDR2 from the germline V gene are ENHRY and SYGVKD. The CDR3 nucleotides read TGTGCCATCAGTCTAACAGGGGGCCCCAACAATGAGCAGTTCTTC. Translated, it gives CAISLTGGPNNEQFF.

This chain's CDR3 is CASSFLAVPPYNEQFF. The CDR3 DNA reads as TGTGCCAGCAGCTTTCTAGCGGTGCCTCCCTACAATGAGCAGTTCTTC. V is TRBV11-3 and J is TRBJ2-1; 7 bases agree with TRBD2. This CDR3 region has 16 residues. The germline CDR1 and CDR2 sequences are SGHNT and YENEEA. V was clipped by 3 bases and J by 2 bases; unmatched bases: 7.

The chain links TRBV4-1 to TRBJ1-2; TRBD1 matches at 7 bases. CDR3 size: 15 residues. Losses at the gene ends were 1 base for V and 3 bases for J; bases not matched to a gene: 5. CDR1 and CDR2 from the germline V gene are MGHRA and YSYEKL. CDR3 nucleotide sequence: TGCGCCAGCAGCCAAGGACAGGGAGCGGACTATGGCTACACCTTC. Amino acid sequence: CASSQGQGADYGYTF.